These 10 T cell receptor beta chains were all obtained from the same sample, sequenced in a study of T cell repertoires in cytomegalovirus infection. Via MiXCR, TCRdb re-called the reads, giving one row per CDR3 protein. The sample lists some 450,000 distinct CDR3 sequences, approximately 31% seen once, with approximately 15% in the top ten. Sequencing was done on a sample of PBMCs. The receptors originated from a human donor in good health (CMV status not recorded). Some clones in this sample may be carry-over from other donors' samples.

V usage is TRBV5-5 and J usage is TRBJ1-6; the D is unclear. The germline CDR1 and CDR2 sequences are SGHKS and YYEKEE (reference sequence). This CDR3 comprises 15 residues. The V and J ends lost 4 bases and 3 bases respectively, with 11 bases between them. The CDR3 DNA sequence: TGTGCCAGCAGCCCCGGCCTAAACTATAATTCACCCCTCCACTTT. It translates to CASSPGLNYNSPLHF.

This clonotype was observed a handful of times. This chain connects TRBV7-2 to TRBJ1-3; D is unresolved. Trimming left V 11 bases short and J 1 base short, with 9 bases between. This CDR3 is built from 12 residues. Germline CDR1 and CDR2: SGHTA and FQGNSA. The CDR3 nucleotides are TGTGCCTCAAAAGGTTCTGGAAACACCATATATTTT. The encoded protein is CASKGSGNTIYF.

This clonotype was counted at least ten times. The V gene is TRBV7-6, the J gene TRBJ2-7, with D perhaps given as TRBD1 or TRBD2 (5 bases each). Trimming stripped 4 bases from V and 3 bases from J, with 16 bases between. The CDR3 totals 15 residues. Germline loops: CDR1 SGHVS, CDR2 FNYEAQ. The DNA for the CDR3 is TGTGCCAGCAGCTACTCCATGGGACGGAACTACGAGCAGTACTTC. This encodes CASSYSMGRNYEQYF.

This clonotype showed up many times. The chain links TRBV11-2 to TRBJ1-3; D call uncertain. This CDR3 is built from 15 residues. Germline-derived CDR1 and CDR2 are SGHAT and FQNNGV. V gave up 4 bases and J gave up 0 bases, with 10 bases separating them. The CDR3 region is CASSSRPDSGNTIYF. CDR3 coding DNA: TGTGCCAGCAGCTCGCGACCGGACTCTGGAAACACCATATATTTT.

There are a few counts of this clonotype. V is TRBV7-2 and J is TRBJ2-3; D is unresolved. CDR1 and CDR2 from the germline V gene are SGHTA and FQGNSA. The CDR3 consists of 15 residues. The V end lost 5 bases, the J end lost 1 base, and 13 bases lay between the germline ends. CDR3 sequence: CASSPGLDGTDTQYF. Here the CDR3 DNA reads TGTGCCAGCAGCCCCGGGTTAGACGGCACAGATACGCAGTATTTT.

CDR3 DNA sequence: TGTGCCAGCACCCGGACTAGCGGGGGACCTGAGCAGTTCTTC. It encodes CASTRTSGGPEQFF. The chain employs TRBV12-3 or TRBV12-4 and TRBJ2-1, with 13 bases aligning to TRBD2. V gave up 7 bases and J gave up 9 bases; unmatched junction bases: 6. The CDR3 totals 14 residues.

This clonotype was counted between two and nine times. This chain connects TRBV27 to TRBJ1-5; 9 bases align to TRBD1. The CDR3 has 18 amino acids. CDR1 is MNHEY and CDR2 is SMNVEV in the germline V gene (reference sequence). V trimming: 7 bases; J trimming: 1 base; junction bases outside the gene matches: 14. This CDR3 reads CASNPTGGMEFSNQPQHF. In nucleotides, the CDR3 is TGTGCCAGCAACCCGACAGGGGGAATGGAGTTCAGCAATCAGCCCCAGCATTTT.

The chain links TRBV10-3 to TRBJ2-7; 7 nucleotides match TRBD1. This CDR3 has 15 residues. The germline V gene has CDR1 ENHRY and CDR2 SYGVKD. V was pared by 5 bases and J by 6 bases, with 13 bases of the junction left unmatched. The CDR3 loop is CAISTTGTVRGEQYF. The CDR3 DNA reads as TGTGCCATCAGTACAACCGGGACAGTCCGTGGCGAGCAGTACTTC.

The chain combines TRBV12-3 or TRBV12-4 with TRBJ1-6; 11 bases are a match to TRBD1. The CDR3 sequence is 16 residues long. J was trimmed by 5 bases and V by 6 bases; bases with no gene match: 6. CDR3 nucleotide sequence: TGTGCCAGCAGCCCGGACAGGGGGCGGGATAATTCACCCCTCCACTTT. Residues: CASSPDRGRDNSPLHF.

The chain employs TRBV20-1 and TRBJ2-5; the D gene is possibly TRBD2 (5 bases). The CDR3 length is 15 residues. CDR1 is DFQATT and CDR2 is SNEGSKA in the germline V gene (reference sequence). The ends were cut back, 0 bases at V and 1 base at J, with 12 bases in the middle. The CDR3 nucleotides read TGCAGTGCTAGAGAAGGTAGCGTCAGCCAAGAGACCCAGTACTTC. Protein product: CSAREGSVSQETQYF.